The TCR beta chain described here comes from a study of CD8+ T cells in alopecia areata. The wider study: Administration of oral tofacitinib to treated patients was at 5 to 10 mg twice daily. Study observations and caveats: Clonality in the scalp and expanded CD8+ clones ranked among the top 100 were significantly decreased by tofacitinib. Higher clonality than in normal scalp was seen in lesional scalp, especially alopecia totalis/universalis.

Points on this clone: Its target is unknown.

It was cDNA, reverse transcribed from extracted RNA, that served as the sequencing template. Here immunoSEQ multiplex PCR was the method, and the copy in TCRdb shows in-frame clones only, minus some. The sample consists of 150,000 to 200,000 clones, around 49% of them appearing once. Treatment: oral pan-JAK inhibitor, 5-10 mg twice daily. Obtained from alopecia areata patients were lesional scalp punch biopsies along with peripheral blood. The CDR3 totals 14 residues. V lost 1 base to trimming and J lost 5 bases, with 9 bases between them. Germline CDR1 is MGHRA and CDR2 is YSYEKL. V and J are TRBV4-1 and TRBJ2-4; D is uncertain. The source is a human donor with alopecia areata. The starting material was CD8+ T cells sorted from blood, obtained around week 54, from a patient treated with tofacitinib. In nucleotides, the CDR3 is TGCGCCAGCAGCCAAGGCATGAGTCAAAACATTCAGTACTTC. Translating gives CASSQGMSQNIQYF.